Listed here are 16 T cell receptor beta chains from one sample, sequenced in a study of T cells in Graves' hyperthyroidism and ophthalmopathy. The investigators amplified TCR beta CDR3 regions from RNA transcripts. During a first-round RT-PCR of the TCR CDR3, the HTBI primer set was used. TCRdb independently ran MiXCR on the multiplex PCR reads; one entry per CDR3 protein. The sample holds roughly 170,000 distinct CDR3 sequences, approximately 15% seen once. Sequenced input: blood. All receptors come from a woman in her forties or fifties with Graves' hyperthyroidism.

This clonotype has a count of ten or more. This chain links TRBV7-8 with TRBJ1-1; D is undetermined. V lost 7 bases and J lost 8, with 20 bases in between. The CDR3 is made up of 14 amino acids. Germline CDR1 SGHVS, CDR2 FQNEAQ. The DNA for the CDR3 is TGTGCCAGCAATGGAGGACCGCGAAACCGAGAAGCTTTCTTT. This sequence encodes CASNGGPRNREAFF.

This clonotype appeared many times. The genes are TRBV6-1 and TRBJ1-1, with D maybe TRBD1 (5 bases). V lost 10 bases and J 9 bases, leaving 24 bases between the germline ends. The CDR3 has 14 amino acids. Germline CDR1 and CDR2: MNHNS and SASEGT. The CDR3 DNA sequence: TGTGCCATCGAGGAATGGGGGGGAGAGACTAAAGCTTTCTTT. Encoded protein: CAIEEWGGETKAFF.

This clonotype was seen a few times. The CDR3 sequence is CASSAGTDQPQHF. DNA for the CDR3: TGTGCCAGCAGCGCGGGGACAGACCAGCCCCAGCATTTT. The genes are TRBV9 and TRBJ1-5; 7 bases line up with TRBD1. Germline CDR1 SGDLS, CDR2 YYNGEE. CDR3 length: 13 residues. V trimming: 3 bases; J trimming: 7 bases; junction bases outside the gene matches: 4.

This clonotype was recorded many times. The chain carries TRBV5-1 and TRBJ2-5; D is unresolved. Germline CDR1 reads SGHRS; CDR2 reads YFSETQ. Between the trimmed V and J ends, which lost 4 bases and 3 bases, there was a span of 7 bases. The CDR3 is 12 residues long. The CDR3 protein is CASSDTEETQYF. The DNA of the CDR3 is TGCGCCAGCAGCGACACCGAAGAGACCCAGTACTTC.

Of note for this clonotype: Possible read error: a much larger clone is one base away. The chain recombines TRBV5-1 with TRBJ1-2; D not resolved. The CDR3 runs to 16 residues. Germline V gene sequence: CDR1 SGHRS, CDR2 YFSETQ. This CDR3 is CASSLGAGGPNYGCTF. CDR3 bases: TGCGCCAGCAGCTTGGGGGCTGGAGGACCCAACTATGGCTGCACCTTC.

This clonotype was seen repeatedly, ten times or more. The V and J genes are TRBV20-1 and TRBJ1-2, with D possibly matching TRBD1 (6 bases). V was clipped by 2 bases and J by 4 bases, with 20 bases between them. CDR3 length equals 16 residues. Germline V lookup: CDR1 DFQATT, CDR2 SNEGSKA (reference sequence). The CDR3 sequence: CSARKGVGGLGYGYTF. CDR3 bases: TGCAGTGCTAGAAAGGGGGTCGGGGGATTAGGCTATGGCTACACCTTC.

The chain combines TRBV3-1 with TRBJ1-1, with 7 nucleotides matching TRBD1. Germline V gives CDR1 LGHDT, CDR2 YNNKEL (reference sequence). Losses at the gene ends were 4 bases for V and 6 bases for J; bases not matched to a gene: 5. CDR3 size: 13 residues. The CDR3 here is CASSRGQNPEAFF. The CDR3 nucleotides are TGTGCCAGCAGCCGGGGACAGAATCCTGAAGCTTTCTTT.

Ten or more counts support this clonotype. The chain joins TRBV7-2 to TRBJ1-5; D ambiguous. Germline assignment: CDR1 SGHTA and CDR2 FQGNSA. This CDR3 has 16 amino acids. V lost 5 bases and J lost 1, with 15 bases in between. The CDR3 bases are TGTGCCAGCAGCACCCGTTCCGTGCGAAGCAATCAGCCCCAGCATTTT. This sequence encodes CASSTRSVRSNQPQHF.

This clonotype appeared many times. The chain recombines TRBV6-2 or TRBV6-3 with TRBJ1-6; 7 bases align to TRBD1. The germline CDR1 and CDR2 sequences are MNHEY and SVGEGT. The CDR3 spans 15 residues. Unmatched junction bases numbered 4, after V lost 4 bases and J lost 4 bases. DNA of the CDR3: TGTGCCAGCAGTTGGGACAGCGGATATAATTCACCCCTCCACTTT. Its protein product is CASSWDSGYNSPLHF.

The chain has TRBV12-3 or TRBV12-4 and TRBJ1-5; tentative D call: TRBD1 (5 bases). The CDR3 covers 13 residues. V was clipped by 5 bases and J by 4 bases, with 9 bases between them. CDR3 nucleotide sequence: TGTGCCAGCAGTGCACAGGAAAATCAGCCCCAGCATTTT. It codes for CASSAQENQPQHF.

This clonotype was recorded many times. The chain uses TRBV20-1 and TRBJ2-3; D gene uncertain. V was shortened by 1 base and J by 0 bases, with 2 bases between the two germline ends. Germline V gene lookup returns CDR1 DFQATT and CDR2 SNEGSKA (reference sequence). This CDR3 has 12 amino acids. The CDR3 nucleotides read TGCAGTGCTAGAGGCAGCACAGATACGCAGTATTTT. Translated: CSARGSTDTQYF.

Ten or more counts support this clonotype. The chain has TRBV6-2 or TRBV6-3 and TRBJ2-1; unclear D gene. CDR3 size: 16 residues. The germline gives CDR1 MNHEY, CDR2 SVGEGT. V lost 5 bases to trimming and J lost 0 bases, with 14 bases between them. The CDR3 loop is CASSLRRLSSYNEQFF. The DNA for the CDR3 is TGTGCCAGCAGTCTTCGGAGACTGAGCTCCTACAATGAGCAGTTCTTC.

This clonotype was picked up a small number of times. V is TRBV5-1 and J is TRBJ2-7; D is possibly TRBD1 (6 bases). Germline loops: CDR1 SGHRS, CDR2 YFSETQ. The CDR3 length is 14 residues. The ends were cut back, 0 bases at V and 3 bases at J, with 10 bases in the middle. CDR3 in amino acids: CASSLVRGNYEQYF. The CDR3 nucleotides read TGCGCCAGCAGCTTGGTCAGGGGCAACTACGAGCAGTACTTC.

This clonotype was found a few times. The rearrangement joins TRBV5-1 to TRBJ1-4; the D is unclear. From germline, CDR1 is SGHRS and CDR2 YFSETQ. CDR3 length equals 15 residues. The ends were cut back, 3 bases at V and 5 bases at J, with 14 bases in the middle. This CDR3 is CASSSDWGENEKLFF. DNA for the CDR3: TGCGCCAGCAGCTCTGACTGGGGTGAGAATGAAAAACTGTTTTTT.

This clonotype was detected many times. CDR3 protein: CASSYSMGSSYEQYF. CDR3 nucleotides: TGTGCCAGCAGTTACTCGATGGGCAGCTCCTACGAGCAGTACTTC. The chain is built from TRBV6-2 or TRBV6-3 and TRBJ2-7; D remains unclear. Germline V gives CDR1 MNHEY, CDR2 SVGEGT. V was pared by 0 bases and J by 0 bases, with 9 bases between. CDR3 length: 15 residues.

This clonotype was seen repeatedly, ten times or more. This rearrangement joins TRBV9 to TRBJ2-1, with 13 bases matching TRBD2. The trim removed 4 bases at V and 9 bases at J, leaving 7 bases unmatched. Germline V gives CDR1 SGDLS, CDR2 YYNGEE. The CDR3 covers 15 residues. The CDR3 DNA reads as TGTGCCAGCAGCCTTGGACTAGCGGGGGTTATTGAGCAGTTCTTC. Protein sequence: CASSLGLAGVIEQFF.